These 3 T cell receptor beta chains came from one sample sequenced in a study of T cell changes during pregnancy in multiple sclerosis. TCRdb keeps only in-frame clones here, not all; method: immunoSEQ multiplex PCR. The profile shows over 90,000 clones, less than 95% of them singletons. Sequenced material: peripheral blood, taken in the second trimester of pregnancy. These receptor sequences come from a female donor in good health, enrolled as a control in a pregnancy study.

The rearrangement links TRBV28 to TRBJ1-2, with 8 bases aligning to TRBD1. V gave up 5 bases and J gave up 4 bases; unmatched junction bases: 27. In germline, CDR1 is MDHEN, CDR2 SYDVKM. CDR3 length: 21 residues. The CDR3 DNA reads as TGTGCCAGCAGTACCGCCTATCACTCCCTCCGGTGGGACAGGCCTGGCTATGGCTACACCTTC. Protein: CASSTAYHSLRWDRPGYGYTF.

The gene calls are TRBV10-3 and TRBJ1-3; 7 bases fit TRBD1. Germline lookup yields CDR1 ENHRY and CDR2 SYGVKD. The J segment lost 0 bases and the V segment lost 11 bases, leaving 4 bases of the junction unmatched. The CDR3 totals 13 residues. The CDR3 DNA is TGTGCCGTCGCAGGGGGCTCTGGAAACACCATATATTTT. This gives the protein CAVAGGSGNTIYF.

The chain recombines TRBV27 with TRBJ1-6; 10 nucleotides match TRBD1. CDR3 length: 15 residues. Trimming took 5 bases from V and 10 from J; bases not matched to a gene: 8. Germline V gene lookup returns CDR1 MNHEY and CDR2 SMNVEV (reference sequence). For the CDR3, the DNA is TGTGCCAGCAGTCTCCGACAGGGGGCGAGGTCACCCCTCCACTTT. Translated, it gives CASSLRQGARSPLHF.